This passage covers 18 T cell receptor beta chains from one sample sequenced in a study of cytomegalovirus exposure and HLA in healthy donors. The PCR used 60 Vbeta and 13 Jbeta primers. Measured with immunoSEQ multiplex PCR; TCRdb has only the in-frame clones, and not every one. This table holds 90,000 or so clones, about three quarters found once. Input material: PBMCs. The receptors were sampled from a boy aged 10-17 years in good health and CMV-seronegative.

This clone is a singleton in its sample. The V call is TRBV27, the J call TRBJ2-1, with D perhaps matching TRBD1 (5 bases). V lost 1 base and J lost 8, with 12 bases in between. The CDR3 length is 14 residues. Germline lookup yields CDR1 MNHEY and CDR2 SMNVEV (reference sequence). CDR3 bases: TGTGCCAGCAGTTTATATGGCAGGGTGGATGAGCAGTTCTTC. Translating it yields CASSLYGRVDEQFF.

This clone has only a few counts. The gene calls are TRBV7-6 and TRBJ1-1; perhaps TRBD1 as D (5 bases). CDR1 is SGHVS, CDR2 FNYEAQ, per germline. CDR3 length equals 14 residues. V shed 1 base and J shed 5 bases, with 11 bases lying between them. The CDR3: CASSLVEQGTEAFF. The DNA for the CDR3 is TGTGCCAGCAGCTTAGTTGAGCAGGGAACTGAAGCTTTCTTT. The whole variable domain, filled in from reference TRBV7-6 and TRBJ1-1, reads GAGVSQSPRYKVTKRGQDVALRCDPISGHVSLYWYRQALGQGPEFLTYFNYEAQQDKSGLPNDRFSAERPEGSISTLTIQRTEQRDSAMYRCASSLVEQGTEAFFGQGTRLTVV.

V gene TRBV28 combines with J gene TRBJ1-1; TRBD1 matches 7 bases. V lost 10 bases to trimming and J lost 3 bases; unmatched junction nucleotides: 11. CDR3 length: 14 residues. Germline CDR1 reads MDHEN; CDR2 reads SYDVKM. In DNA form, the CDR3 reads TGTGCCACCAGAATCGGGACAGTCCACACTGAAGCTTTCTTT. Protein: CATRIGTVHTEAFF. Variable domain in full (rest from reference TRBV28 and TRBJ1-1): DVKVTQSSRYLVKRTGEKVFLECVQDMDHENMFWYRQDPGLGLRLIYFSYDVKMKEKGDIPEGYSVSREKKERFSLILESASTNQTSMYLCATRIGTVHTEAFFGQGTRLTVV.

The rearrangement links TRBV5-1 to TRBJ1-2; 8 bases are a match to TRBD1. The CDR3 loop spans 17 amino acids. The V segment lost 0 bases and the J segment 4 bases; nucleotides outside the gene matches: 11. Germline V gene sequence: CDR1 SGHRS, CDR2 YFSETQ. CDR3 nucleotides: TGCGCCAGCAGCTTGGCCCTATCCGACAGGGGCGGCTATGGCTACACCTTC. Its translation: CASSLALSDRGGYGYTF.

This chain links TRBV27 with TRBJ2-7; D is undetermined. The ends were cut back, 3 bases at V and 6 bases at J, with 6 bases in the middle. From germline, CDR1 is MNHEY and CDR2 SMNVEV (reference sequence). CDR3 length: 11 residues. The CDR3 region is CASSFGREQYF. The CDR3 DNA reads TGTGCCAGCAGTTTTGGGCGCGAGCAGTACTTC.

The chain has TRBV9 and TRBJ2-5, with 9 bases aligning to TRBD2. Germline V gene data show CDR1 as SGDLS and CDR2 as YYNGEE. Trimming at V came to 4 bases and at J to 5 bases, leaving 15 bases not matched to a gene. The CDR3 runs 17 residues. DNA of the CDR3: TGTGCCAGCAGCCCACCCGGGGCTAGCGGGGTTCGGGAGACCCAGTACTTC. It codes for CASSPPGASGVRETQYF.

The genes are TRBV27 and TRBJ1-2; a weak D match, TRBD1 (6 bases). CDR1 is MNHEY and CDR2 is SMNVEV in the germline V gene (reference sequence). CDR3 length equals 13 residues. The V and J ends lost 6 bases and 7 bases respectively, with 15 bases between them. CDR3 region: CASSLTGWGGYTF. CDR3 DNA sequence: TGTGCCAGCAGCCTGACAGGCTGGGGTGGCTACACCTTC.

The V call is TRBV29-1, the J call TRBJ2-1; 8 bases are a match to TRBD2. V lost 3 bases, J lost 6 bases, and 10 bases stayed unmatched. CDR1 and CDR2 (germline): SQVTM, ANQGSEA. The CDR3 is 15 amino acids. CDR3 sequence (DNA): TGCAGCGTTGATGGTGGAACCGGGACTAGCAATGAGCAGTTCTTC. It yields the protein CSVDGGTGTSNEQFF.

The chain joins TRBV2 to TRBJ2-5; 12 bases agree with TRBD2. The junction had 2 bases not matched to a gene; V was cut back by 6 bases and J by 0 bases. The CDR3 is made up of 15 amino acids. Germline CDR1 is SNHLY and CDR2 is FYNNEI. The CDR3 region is CASRLAGGYQETQYF. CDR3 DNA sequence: TGTGCCAGCAGACTAGCGGGGGGTTACCAAGAGACCCAGTACTTC.

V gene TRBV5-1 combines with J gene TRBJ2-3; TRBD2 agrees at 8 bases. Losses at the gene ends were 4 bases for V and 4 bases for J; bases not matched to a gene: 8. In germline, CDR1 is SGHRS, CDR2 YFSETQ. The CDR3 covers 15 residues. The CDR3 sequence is CASSTAGVPADTQYF. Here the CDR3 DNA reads TGCGCCAGCAGCACAGCGGGAGTACCGGCAGATACGCAGTATTTT.

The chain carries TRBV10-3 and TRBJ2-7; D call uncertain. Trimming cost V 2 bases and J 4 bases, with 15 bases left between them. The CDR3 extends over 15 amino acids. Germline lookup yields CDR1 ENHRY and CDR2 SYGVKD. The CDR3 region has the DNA TGTGCCATCAGTGAGAGAGAGACAAATTTATACGAGCAGTACTTC. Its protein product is CAISERETNLYEQYF.

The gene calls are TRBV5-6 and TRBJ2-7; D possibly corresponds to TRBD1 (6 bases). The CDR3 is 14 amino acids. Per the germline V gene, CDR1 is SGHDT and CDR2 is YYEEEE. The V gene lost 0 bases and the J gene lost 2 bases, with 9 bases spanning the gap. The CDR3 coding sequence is TGTGCCAGCAGCTTGGAGGGGGTCCCCTACGAGCAGTACTTC. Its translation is CASSLEGVPYEQYF.

CDR3 region: CASSYRVGEDYEQYF. CDR3 DNA: TGTGCCAGCAGCTATAGGGTAGGGGAAGACTACGAGCAGTACTTC. The chain uses TRBV7-9 and TRBJ2-7; perhaps TRBD1 as D (5 bases). V dropped 4 bases and J dropped 3 bases, with 16 bases sitting between them. Germline lookup yields CDR1 SEHNR and CDR2 FQNEAQ (reference sequence). This CDR3 contains 15 residues.

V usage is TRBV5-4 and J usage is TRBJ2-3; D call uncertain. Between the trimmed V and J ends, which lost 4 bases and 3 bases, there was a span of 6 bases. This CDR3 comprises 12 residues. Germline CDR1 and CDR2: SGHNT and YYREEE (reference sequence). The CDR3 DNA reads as TGTGCCAGCAGCCTATCGACAGATACGCAGTATTTT. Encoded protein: CASSLSTDTQYF. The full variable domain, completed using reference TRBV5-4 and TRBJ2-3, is ETGVTQSPTHLIKTRGQQVTLRCSSQSGHNTVSWYQQALGQGPQFIFQYYREEENGRGNFPPRFSGLQFPNYSSELNVNALELDDSALYLCASSLSTDTQYFGPGTRLTVL.

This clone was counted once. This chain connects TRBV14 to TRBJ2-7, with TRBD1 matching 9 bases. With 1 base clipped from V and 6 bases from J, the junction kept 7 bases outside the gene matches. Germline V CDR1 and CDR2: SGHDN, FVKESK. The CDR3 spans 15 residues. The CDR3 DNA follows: TGTGCCAGCAGCCAAGGACAGGGGGTTCTCGGCGAGCAGTACTTC. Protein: CASSQGQGVLGEQYF.

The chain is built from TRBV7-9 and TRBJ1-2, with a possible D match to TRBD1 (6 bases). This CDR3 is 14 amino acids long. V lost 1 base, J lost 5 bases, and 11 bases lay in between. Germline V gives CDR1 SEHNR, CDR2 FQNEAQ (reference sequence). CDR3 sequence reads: CASSLGQGQYGYTF. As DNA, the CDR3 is TGTGCCAGCAGCTTAGGCCAGGGACAATATGGCTACACCTTC.

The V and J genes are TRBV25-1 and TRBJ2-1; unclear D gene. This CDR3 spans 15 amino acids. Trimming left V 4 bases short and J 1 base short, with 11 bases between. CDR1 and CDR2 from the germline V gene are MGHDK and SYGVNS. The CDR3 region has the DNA TGTGCCAGCAGTGGACCCGGGTCATCCTACAATGAGCAGTTCTTC. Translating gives CASSGPGSSYNEQFF.

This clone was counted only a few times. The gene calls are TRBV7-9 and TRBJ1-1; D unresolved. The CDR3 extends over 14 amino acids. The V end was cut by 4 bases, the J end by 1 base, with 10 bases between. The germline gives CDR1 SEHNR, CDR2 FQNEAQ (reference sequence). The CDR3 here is CASSSQHGNTEAFF. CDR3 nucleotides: TGTGCCAGCAGCTCTCAACATGGGAACACTGAAGCTTTCTTT. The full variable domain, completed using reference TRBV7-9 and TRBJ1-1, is DTGVSQNPRHKITKRGQNVTFRCDPISEHNRLYWYRQTLGQGPEFLTYFQNEAQLEKSRLLSDRFSAERPKGSFSTLEIQRTEQGDSAMYLCASSSQHGNTEAFFGQGTRLTVV.